This T cell receptor (beta chain) is drawn from a study of T cells in Graves' hyperthyroidism and ophthalmopathy. The CDR3 runs 13 residues. The germline gives CDR1 LGHDT, CDR2 YNNKEL (reference sequence). The V and J ends lost 5 bases and 0 bases respectively, with 8 bases between them. Exclusions: uncontrolled infection, other autoimmune disease, pregnancy, lactation. Diagnosis rested on symptoms, serum thyroxine and TRAb, thyroid ultrasound, and orbital computed tomography. TCR beta CDR3 region amplification was performed from RNA transcripts. The TCR CDR3 first-round RT-PCR relied on the HTBI primer set. TCRdb used MiXCR to reprocess the multiplex PCR reads, holding one entry per CDR3 protein. In the table there are approximately 400,000 distinct CDR3 sequences, approximately 13% of which are singletons.

Sequenced material: blood. This clonotype originated in a man under 40 with Graves' hyperthyroidism that later progressed to Graves' ophthalmopathy. The chain couples TRBV3-1 to TRBJ2-7, with a possible D match to TRBD2 (5 bases). CDR3 amino acids: CASSKLVSYEQYF. DNA of the CDR3: TGTGCCAGCAGCAAACTAGTCTCCTACGAGCAGTACTTC.